This T cell receptor beta chain came from a study of CD8 T cells in ankylosing spondylitis. The CDR3 has 15 amino acids, counting both end residues. Scientists made TCR beta libraries using quantitative 5'-RACE with molecular barcodes. TCRdb ran MiXCR on the 5' RACE reads and lists one entry per CDR3 protein. The table shows about 390,000 distinct CDR3 sequences, with approximately 20% occurring only once. This clonotype was seen repeatedly, ten times or more. Its antigen is currently unknown. The DNA is omitted, as the CDR3 cannot be located on it reliably, and the CDR3 follows TCRdb's listing. Study-level findings and limits: Peripheral blood samples showed relatively rare disease-linked clones, and these clones were CD8+. Clones linked to disease were reported to show significant enrichment in matched ankylosing spondylitis synovial fluid. Seemingly characteristic of ankylosing spondylitis blood was a TCR beta motif consisting of about 8 highly homologous variants. Some motif variants had been reported before (in reactive arthritis synovial fluid and blood).

The rearrangement uses TRBV12-3 or TRBV12-4 and TRBJ2-2; the table names TRBD1, a call not compared with the DNA. This TCR derives from a male donor with ankylosing spondylitis. The sequenced sample consisted of blood, either unsorted or a sorted T cell fraction (not recorded which). The CDR3 protein is CASSSSDRVPGELFF.